This T cell receptor beta chain was identified in a study of shared clonotypes between healthy human individuals. General observations from the study: Large sequencing depth failed to make sorted-subset sequencing complete, rarefaction showed. Non-shared clonotypes had lower generation probabilities than those shared by all four donors.

Worth noting for this clone: Its antigen is currently unknown. Additional DNA sequences in this sample encode the identical CDR3.

TCRdb's table, derived via immunoSEQ multiplex PCR, lists solely in-frame clones and lacks some. The sample has about 870,000 clones; more than 85% are singletons. CD45RO-negative CD8 cells positively selected for CCR7 made up the naive population, which excluded terminally differentiated effector memory CD45RA+ cells. Adult donors, all healthy and HIV-negative, had no recent acute infections or vaccinations. From germline, CDR1 is SQVTM and CDR2 ANQGSEA. This CDR3 spans 12 amino acids. The ends were cut back, 1 base at V and 5 bases at J, with 9 bases in the middle. This sequence joins TRBV29-1 and TRBJ2-7; possible D gene TRBD2, 6 bases. Sequencing was carried out using naive CD8+ T cells sorted from blood. The receptor's source is a man younger than 45 in good health. The CDR3 reads CSVEGPGDEQYF. Here the CDR3 DNA reads TGCAGCGTTGAAGGCCCGGGGGACGAGCAGTACTTC.